This TCR beta chain was captured by sequencing in a study of shared clonotypes between healthy human individuals. This clone appeared a few times. The identical CDR3 is also encoded by other nucleotide sequences in the sample. Generated by immunoSEQ multiplex PCR, the TCRdb table keeps only in-frame clones and is missing some. The sample holds roughly 2 million clones; almost 96% are singletons and the top ten take more than 0.1%. V was cut by 1 base and J by 4 bases, with 7 bases left in between. Germline-derived CDR1 and CDR2 are SEHNR and FQNEAQ (reference sequence). There are 13 residues in the CDR3.

This receptor was taken from a man aged 18 to 30 in good health. The gene calls are TRBV7-9 and TRBJ2-5; possibly TRBD1 or TRBD2 for D (5 bases each). Source material: naive CD4+ T cells sorted from blood. The subset: CD45RA+ positively selected. CDR3 nucleotide sequence: TGTGCCAGCAGCTTAGGAGGGGTAGAGACCCAGTACTTC. This encodes CASSLGGVETQYF. Supplemented by reference TRBV7-9 and TRBJ2-5, the full variable domain reads DTGVSQNPRHKITKRGQNVTFRCDPISEHNRLYWYRQTLGQGPEFLTYFQNEAQLEKSRLLSDRFSAERPKGSFSTLEIQRTEQGDSAMYLCASSLGGVETQYFGPGTRLLVL.